The T cell receptor (beta chain) described here comes from a study of cytomegalovirus exposure and HLA in healthy donors. Sequencing was performed with immunoSEQ multiplex PCR; in TCRdb, only in-frame clones are kept and a portion is missing. The sample comprises some 110,000 clones, about 83% of which are singletons, and nearly 5% rests with the top ten. This CDR3 has 13 residues. Germline V gene sequence: CDR1 SNHLY, CDR2 FYNNEI. V shed 8 bases, J shed 10 bases, and the junction held 11 bases outside the gene matches. The TCR originated in a man in his late teens or twenties in good health and CMV-seronegative. The J gene is TRBJ2-3, the V gene TRBV2; the match to TRBD2 covers 8 bases. Specimen: PBMCs. CDR3 in amino acids: CASCAAGAGAQYF. DNA for the CDR3: TGTGCCAGCTGTGCAGCGGGGGCCGGGGCGCAGTATTTT. The variable domain in full, completed from reference TRBV2 and TRBJ2-3, reads EPEVTQTPSHQVTQMGQEVILRCVPISNHLYFYWYRQILGQKVEFLVSFYNNEISEKSEIFDDQFSVERPDGSNFTLKIRSTKLEDSAMYFCASCAAGAGAQYFGPGTRLTVL.